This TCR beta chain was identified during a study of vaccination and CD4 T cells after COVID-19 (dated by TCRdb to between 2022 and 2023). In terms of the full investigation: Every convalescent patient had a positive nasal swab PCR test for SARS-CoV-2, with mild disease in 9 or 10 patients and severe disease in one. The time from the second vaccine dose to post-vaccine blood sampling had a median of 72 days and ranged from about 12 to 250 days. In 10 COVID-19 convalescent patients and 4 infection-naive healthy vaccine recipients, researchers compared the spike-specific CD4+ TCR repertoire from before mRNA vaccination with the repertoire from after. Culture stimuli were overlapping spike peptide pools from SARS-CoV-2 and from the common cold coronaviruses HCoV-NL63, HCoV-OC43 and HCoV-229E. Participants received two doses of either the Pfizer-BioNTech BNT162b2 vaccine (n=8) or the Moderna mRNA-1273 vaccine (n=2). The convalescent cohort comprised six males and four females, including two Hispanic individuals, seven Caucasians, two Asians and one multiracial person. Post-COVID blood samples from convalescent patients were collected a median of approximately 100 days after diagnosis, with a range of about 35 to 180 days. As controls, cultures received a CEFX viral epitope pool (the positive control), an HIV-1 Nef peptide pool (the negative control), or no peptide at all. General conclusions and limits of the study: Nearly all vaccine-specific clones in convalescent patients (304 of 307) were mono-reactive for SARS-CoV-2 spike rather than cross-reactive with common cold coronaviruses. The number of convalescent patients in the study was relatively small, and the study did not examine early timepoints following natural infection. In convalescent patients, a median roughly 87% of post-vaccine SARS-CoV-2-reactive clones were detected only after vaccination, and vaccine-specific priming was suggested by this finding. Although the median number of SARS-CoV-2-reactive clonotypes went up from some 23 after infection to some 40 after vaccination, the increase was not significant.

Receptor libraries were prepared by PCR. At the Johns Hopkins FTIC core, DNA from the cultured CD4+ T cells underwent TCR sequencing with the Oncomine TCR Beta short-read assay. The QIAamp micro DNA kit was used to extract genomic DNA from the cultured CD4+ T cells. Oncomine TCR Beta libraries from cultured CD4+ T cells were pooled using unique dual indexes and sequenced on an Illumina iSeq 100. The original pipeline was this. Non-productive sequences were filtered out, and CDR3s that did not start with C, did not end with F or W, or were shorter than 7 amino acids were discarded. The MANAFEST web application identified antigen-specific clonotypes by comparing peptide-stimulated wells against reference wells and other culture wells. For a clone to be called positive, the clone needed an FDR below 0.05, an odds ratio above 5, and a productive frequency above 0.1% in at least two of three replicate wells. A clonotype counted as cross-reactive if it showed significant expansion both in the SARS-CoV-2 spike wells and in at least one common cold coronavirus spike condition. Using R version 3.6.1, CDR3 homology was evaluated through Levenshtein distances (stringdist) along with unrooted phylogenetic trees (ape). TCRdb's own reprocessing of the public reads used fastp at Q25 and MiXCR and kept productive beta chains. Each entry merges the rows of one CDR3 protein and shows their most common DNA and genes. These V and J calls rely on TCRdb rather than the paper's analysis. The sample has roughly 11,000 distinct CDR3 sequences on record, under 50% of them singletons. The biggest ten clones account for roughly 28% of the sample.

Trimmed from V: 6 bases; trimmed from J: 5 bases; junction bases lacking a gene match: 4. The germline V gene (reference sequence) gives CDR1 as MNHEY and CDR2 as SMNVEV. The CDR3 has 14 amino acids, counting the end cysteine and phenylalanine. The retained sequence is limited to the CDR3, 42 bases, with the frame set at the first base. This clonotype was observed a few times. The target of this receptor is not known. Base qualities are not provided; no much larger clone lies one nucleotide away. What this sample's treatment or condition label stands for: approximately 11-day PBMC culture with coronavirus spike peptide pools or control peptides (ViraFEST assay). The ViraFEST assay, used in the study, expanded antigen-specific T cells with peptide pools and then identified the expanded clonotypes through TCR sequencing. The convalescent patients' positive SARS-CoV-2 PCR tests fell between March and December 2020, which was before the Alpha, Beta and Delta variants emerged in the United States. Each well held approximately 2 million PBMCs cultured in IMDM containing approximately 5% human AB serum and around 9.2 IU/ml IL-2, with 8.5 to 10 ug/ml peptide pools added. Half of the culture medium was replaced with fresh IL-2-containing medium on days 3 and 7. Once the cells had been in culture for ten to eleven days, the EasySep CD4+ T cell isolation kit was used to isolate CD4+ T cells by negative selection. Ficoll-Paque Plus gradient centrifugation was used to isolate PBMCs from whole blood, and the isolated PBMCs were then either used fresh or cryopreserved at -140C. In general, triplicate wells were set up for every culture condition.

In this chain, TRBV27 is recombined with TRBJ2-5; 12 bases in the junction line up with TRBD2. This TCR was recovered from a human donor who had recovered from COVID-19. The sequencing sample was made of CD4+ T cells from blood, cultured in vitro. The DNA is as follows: TGTGCCAGCAGACTAGCGGGGGGCCCGGAGACCCAGTACTTC. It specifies CASRLAGGPETQYF.